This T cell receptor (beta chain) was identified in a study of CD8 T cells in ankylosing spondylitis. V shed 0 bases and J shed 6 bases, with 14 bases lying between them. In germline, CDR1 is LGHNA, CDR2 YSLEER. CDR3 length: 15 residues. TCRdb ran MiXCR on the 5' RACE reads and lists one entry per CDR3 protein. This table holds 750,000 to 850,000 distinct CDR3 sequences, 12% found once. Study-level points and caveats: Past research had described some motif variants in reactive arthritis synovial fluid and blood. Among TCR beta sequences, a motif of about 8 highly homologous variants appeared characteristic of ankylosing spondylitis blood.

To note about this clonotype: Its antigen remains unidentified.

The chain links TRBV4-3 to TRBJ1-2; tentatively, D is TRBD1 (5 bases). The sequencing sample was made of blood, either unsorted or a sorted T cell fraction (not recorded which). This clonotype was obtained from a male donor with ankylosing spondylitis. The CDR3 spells CASSQDVVREDGYTF. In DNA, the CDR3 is TGCGCCAGCAGCCAAGATGTAGTCAGGGAAGATGGCTACACCTTC.